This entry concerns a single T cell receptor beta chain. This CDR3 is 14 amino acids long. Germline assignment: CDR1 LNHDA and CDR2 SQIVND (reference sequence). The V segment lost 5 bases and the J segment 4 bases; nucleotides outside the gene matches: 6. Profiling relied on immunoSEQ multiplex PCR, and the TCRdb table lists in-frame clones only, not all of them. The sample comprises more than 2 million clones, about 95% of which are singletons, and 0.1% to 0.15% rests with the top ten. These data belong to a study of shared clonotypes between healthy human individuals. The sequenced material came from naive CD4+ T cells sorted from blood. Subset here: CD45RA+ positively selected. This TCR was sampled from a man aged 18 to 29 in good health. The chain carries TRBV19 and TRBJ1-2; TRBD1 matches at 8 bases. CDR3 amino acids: CASSADRGTYGYTF. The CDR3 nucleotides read TGTGCCAGTAGTGCCGACAGGGGAACCTATGGCTACACCTTC.